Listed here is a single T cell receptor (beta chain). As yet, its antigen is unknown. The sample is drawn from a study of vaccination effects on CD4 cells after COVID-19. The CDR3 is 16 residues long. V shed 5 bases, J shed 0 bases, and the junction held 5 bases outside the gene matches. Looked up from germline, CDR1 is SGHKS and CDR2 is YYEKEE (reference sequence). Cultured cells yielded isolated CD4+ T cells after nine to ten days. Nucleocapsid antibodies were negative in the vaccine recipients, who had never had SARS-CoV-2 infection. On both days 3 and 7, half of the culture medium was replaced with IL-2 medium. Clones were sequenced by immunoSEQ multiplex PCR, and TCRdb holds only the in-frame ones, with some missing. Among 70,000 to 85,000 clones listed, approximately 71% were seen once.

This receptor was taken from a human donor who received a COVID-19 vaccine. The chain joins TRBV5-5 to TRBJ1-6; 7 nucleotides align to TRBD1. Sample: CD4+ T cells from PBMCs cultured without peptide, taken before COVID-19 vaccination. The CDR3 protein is CASRGGQSSYNSPLHF. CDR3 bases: TGTGCCAGCAGAGGGGGACAGAGCTCCTATAATTCACCCCTCCACTTT.